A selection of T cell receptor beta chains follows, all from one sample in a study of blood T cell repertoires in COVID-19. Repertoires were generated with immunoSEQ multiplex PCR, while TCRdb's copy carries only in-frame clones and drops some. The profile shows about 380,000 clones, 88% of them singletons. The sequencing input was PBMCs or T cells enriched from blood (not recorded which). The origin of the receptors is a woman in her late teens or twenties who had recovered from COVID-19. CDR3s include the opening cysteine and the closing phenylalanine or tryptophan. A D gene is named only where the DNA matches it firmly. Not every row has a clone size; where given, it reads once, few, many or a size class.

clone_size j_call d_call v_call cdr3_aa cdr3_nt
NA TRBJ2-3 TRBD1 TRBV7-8 CASSLTGGNSDTQYF TGTGCCAGCAGCTTAACAGGGGGCAACTCAGATACGCAGTATTTT
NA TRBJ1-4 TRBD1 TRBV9 CASSVEAGGQSNEKLFF TGTGCCAGCAGCGTAGAGGCAGGGGGTCAATCTAATGAAAAACTGTTTTTT
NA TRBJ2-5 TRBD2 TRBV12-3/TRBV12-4 CASMWREKGTQYF TGTGCCAGCATGTGGCGGGAGAAAGGGACCCAGTACTTC
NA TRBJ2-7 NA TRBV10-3 CAISGRDYEQYF TGTGCCATCAGTGGGAGAGACTACGAGCAGTACTTC
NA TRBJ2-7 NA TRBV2 CASRTPMFRGSYEQYF TGTGCCAGCAGGACCCCGATGTTCAGGGGTTCCTACGAGCAGTACTTC
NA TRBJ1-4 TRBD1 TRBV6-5 CASRHGTGDEKLFF TGTGCCAGCAGGCACGGGACAGGGGACGAAAAACTGTTTTTT
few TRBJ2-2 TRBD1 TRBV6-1 CASSEGDRDTGELFF TGTGCCAGCAGTGAGGGGGACAGGGACACCGGGGAGCTGTTTTTT
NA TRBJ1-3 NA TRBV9 CASSDRGNGNTIYF TGTGCCAGCAGCGATCGGGGTAATGGAAACACCATATATTTT
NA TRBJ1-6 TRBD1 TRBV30 CAWTRQGRNSPLHF TGTGCCTGGACCCGACAGGGGCGTAATTCACCCCTCCACTTT
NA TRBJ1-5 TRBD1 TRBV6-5 CASSTDRAPAPQHF TGTGCCAGCAGTACCGACAGGGCCCCCGCACCCCAGCATTTT
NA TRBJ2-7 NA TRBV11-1 CASSQDRYYYEQYF TGTGCCAGCAGCCAGGACAGATACTACTACGAGCAGTACTTC
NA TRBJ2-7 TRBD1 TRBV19 CASSNTGQVYEQYF TGTGCCAGTAGTAACACCGGACAGGTTTACGAGCAGTACTTC
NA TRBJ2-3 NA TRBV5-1 CASRDGGTSTDTQYF TGCGCCAGCAGGGACGGGGGTACTAGCACAGATACGCAGTATTTT
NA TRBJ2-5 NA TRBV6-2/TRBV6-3 CASSSRGQETQYF TGTGCCAGCAGCTCCAGGGGCCAAGAGACCCAGTACTTC
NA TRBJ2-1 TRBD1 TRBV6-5 CASSPRTGVDEQFF TGTGCCAGCAGTCCCCGGACAGGGGTGGATGAGCAGTTCTTC
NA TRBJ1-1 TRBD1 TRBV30 CAWKGAGTEAFF TGTGCCTGGAAGGGGGCAGGCACTGAAGCTTTCTTT
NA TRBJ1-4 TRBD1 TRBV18 CASSPRTGFNEKLFF TGTGCCAGCTCACCACGGACAGGGTTTAATGAAAAACTGTTTTTT
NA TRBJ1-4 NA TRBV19 CASSVGGNEKLFF TGTGCCAGTAGTGTGGGGGGGAATGAAAAACTGTTTTTT
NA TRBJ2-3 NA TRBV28 CASSLWAGDTQYF TGTGCCAGCAGTTTGTGGGCCGGAGATACGCAGTATTTT
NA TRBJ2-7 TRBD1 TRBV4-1 CASSQADRGGEQYF TGCGCCAGCAGCCAGGCCGACAGGGGAGGCGAGCAGTACTTC
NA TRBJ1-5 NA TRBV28 CASSFAGLLDQPQHF TGTGCCAGCAGTTTCGCGGGGCTCTTAGATCAGCCCCAGCATTTT
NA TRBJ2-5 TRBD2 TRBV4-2 CASSQEAGVGTQYF TGTGCCAGCAGCCAAGAAGCGGGGGTTGGGACCCAGTACTTC
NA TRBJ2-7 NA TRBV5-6 CASSLGPRVTGMYF TGTGCCAGCAGCTTGGGCCCCCGGGTCACAGGGATGTACTTC
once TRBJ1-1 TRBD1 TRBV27 CASSLNRGLSEAFF TGTGCCAGCAGTTTGAACAGGGGGCTTTCTGAAGCTTTCTTT
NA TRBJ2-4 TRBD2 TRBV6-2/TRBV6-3 CASSHGWEGLAKNIQYF TGTGCCAGCAGCCACGGCTGGGAGGGTCTAGCCAAAAACATTCAGTACTTC
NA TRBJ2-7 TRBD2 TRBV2 CASCDGGAGEQYF TGTGCCAGCTGTGACGGGGGGGCTGGGGAGCAGTACTTC
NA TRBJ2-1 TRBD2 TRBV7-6 CASSSPLGRGDNEQFF TGTGCCAGCAGCTCACCCCTGGGGCGGGGGGATAATGAGCAGTTCTTC
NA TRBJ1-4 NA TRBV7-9 CASSLLRGAVATNEKLFF TGTGCCAGCAGCTTATTGCGGGGGGCCGTTGCAACTAATGAAAAACTGTTTTTT
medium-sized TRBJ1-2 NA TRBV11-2 CASAPFHYGYTF TGTGCCAGCGCGCCTTTTCACTATGGCTACACCTTC
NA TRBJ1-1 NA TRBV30 CAWSPPPSWGPEAFF TGTGCCTGGAGTCCCCCCCCGTCGTGGGGCCCTGAAGCTTTCTTT
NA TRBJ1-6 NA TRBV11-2 CASSLGPGYSPLHF TGTGCCAGCAGCTTAGGCCCGGGGTATTCACCCCTCCACTTT